Listed below are T cell receptor beta chains from one sample, sequenced in a study of PD-L1 blockade in urothelial cancer. TCRdb's copy holds only in-frame clones and misses some; the assay was immunoSEQ multiplex PCR. The table shows about 26,000 clones, with about 86% occurring only once. The sequencing here drew on PBMCs, taken around atezolizumab (anti-PD-L1) treatment. These receptors came from a man in his sixties with urothelial cancer. CDR3s include the opening cysteine and the closing phenylalanine or tryptophan. The order of the fields is D gene, J gene, clone size, V gene, CDR3 DNA, CDR3 protein. The D gene is left open where the match is weak. Clone size appears in some rows only: once, few, many, or a class for an expanded clone.

- | TRBJ1-2 | once | TRBV15 | TGTGCCACCAGCAGAGCGCCCTTGGTTTCTACTCTAGAAGGCTACACCTTC | CATSRAPLVSTLEGYTF
- | TRBJ1-1 | - | TRBV28 | TGTGCCAGCAGTAGCCCGGGGTGGCCTGAAGCTTTCTTT | CASSSPGWPEAFF
TRBD2 | TRBJ2-3 | - | TRBV5-1 | TGCGCCAGCACGGGCGGGAGGGCGTCAGATACGCAGTATTTT | CASTGGRASDTQYF
- | TRBJ2-3 | once | TRBV5-4 | TGTGCCAGCAGCTTGGAGCCAGCGAGCACAGATACGCAGTATTTT | CASSLEPASTDTQYF
TRBD1 | TRBJ1-2 | - | TRBV18 | TGTGCCAGCTCACCAACAGGGGACTATGGCTACACCTTC | CASSPTGDYGYTF
TRBD1 | TRBJ1-5 | - | TRBV6-5 | TGTGCCAGCCGTCGGGACAGAAATCAGCCCCAGCATTTT | CASRRDRNQPQHF
TRBD2 | TRBJ2-1 | - | TRBV7-2 | TGTGCCAGCAGCGCCATAGCGGGGAGCTCCTACAATGAGCAGTTCTTC | CASSAIAGSSYNEQFF
TRBD1 | TRBJ1-2 | once | TRBV7-9 | TGTGCCAGCAGCCGCGACAGGGGCTATGGCTACACCTTC | CASSRDRGYGYTF
- | TRBJ1-2 | - | TRBV30 | TGTGCCTGGAGTGTAGGTGTCGGGGTGGGCGGCTACACCTTC | CAWSVGVGVGGYTF
- | TRBJ2-7 | - | TRBV30 | TGTGCCTGGAGTACAGGTGCCTACGAGCAGTACTTC | CAWSTGAYEQYF
TRBD2 | TRBJ2-3 | once | TRBV5-1 | TGCGCCAGCAGCTTGTTTTCACAGGTCAGCGGGATGGGAGATACGCAGTATTTT | CASSLFSQVSGMGDTQYF
TRBD2 | TRBJ2-2 | - | TRBV11-3 | TGTGCCAGCAGCTCCACTAGCGGGGGTCACACCGGGGAGCTGTTTTTT | CASSSTSGGHTGELFF
- | TRBJ2-7 | few | TRBV20-1 | TGCAGTGCTATTCAGGGTCAAGTGCAGTACTTC | CSAIQGQVQYF
- | TRBJ2-1 | - | TRBV7-2 | TGTGCCAGCAGCCCACGGCCCAGGGATGAGCAGTTCTTC | CASSPRPRDEQFF
- | TRBJ1-5 | - | TRBV29-1 | TGCAGTGTATCAACCTCGGGGACTGGGCAGGGCCAGCCCCAGCATTTT | CSVSTSGTGQGQPQHF
- | TRBJ2-3 | once | TRBV2 | TGTGCCAGCAGACTCACAGATACGCAGTATTTT | CASRLTDTQYF
- | TRBJ2-5 | - | TRBV7-9 | TGTGCCAGCAGCCCGCCTACTAGTGTCAGAGAGACCCAGTACTTC | CASSPPTSVRETQYF
TRBD2 | TRBJ2-7 | - | TRBV9 | TGTGCCAGCAGCGTAGGTTGGGGAGGGTCCTACGAGCAGTACTTC | CASSVGWGGSYEQYF
- | TRBJ1-1 | - | TRBV19 | TGTGCCAGTAGTTACGACACCTTTGAAGCTTTCTTT | CASSYDTFEAFF
TRBD1 | TRBJ1-2 | - | TRBV7-2 | TGTGCCAGCAGCCCGACGACAGGGGTCCATGGCTACACCTTC | CASSPTTGVHGYTF
TRBD1 | TRBJ1-5 | - | TRBV18 | TGTGCCAGCTCACCTCTACCGGGACAGGGGCTTAATCAGCCCCAGCATTTT | CASSPLPGQGLNQPQHF
- | TRBJ1-3 | - | TRBV21-1 | TGTGCCAGCAGCAAAGGGACAGGGAAAGATGAATGGGAAAACACCATATATTTT | CASSKGTGKDEWENTIYF
- | TRBJ1-6 | - | TRBV18 | TGTGCCAGCTCACCACCGGAGGCAAATTCACCCCTCCACTTT | CASSPPEANSPLHF
TRBD1 | TRBJ1-5 | - | TRBV4-1 | TGCGCCAGCAGTCCTGACAGGGCTAGCAATCAGCCCCAGCATTTT | CASSPDRASNQPQHF
TRBD1 | TRBJ2-7 | - | TRBV27 | TGTGCCAGCAGACCGGGACAGGTCTCCTACGAGCAGTACTTC | CASRPGQVSYEQYF
TRBD2 | TRBJ2-7 | - | TRBV5-1 | TGCGCCAGCAGCTTGGATCTAGCGGGAGCCGACGAGCAGTACTTC | CASSLDLAGADEQYF
- | TRBJ2-2 | - | TRBV7-9 | TGTGCCAGCAGCATTACTTACACCGGGGAGCTGTTTTTT | CASSITYTGELFF
- | TRBJ2-2 | - | TRBV19 | TGTGCCAGTAGTATAGGGCCCGCGAACACCGGGGAGCTGTTTTTT | CASSIGPANTGELFF
- | TRBJ1-1 | - | TRBV5-8 | TGTGCCAGCAGCTTGTCGCGGGGCAACACTGAAGCTTTCTTT | CASSLSRGNTEAFF
TRBD2 | TRBJ2-2 | - | TRBV5-4 | TGTGCCAGCACTGGGACTAGCGGGATGAACGGGGAGCTGTTTTTT | CASTGTSGMNGELFF
- | TRBJ2-5 | - | TRBV25-1 | TGTGCCAGCAGTGAATTTTATAGGGGCGGAGAGACCCAGTACTTC | CASSEFYRGGETQYF
TRBD1 | TRBJ1-2 | - | TRBV9 | TGTGCCAGCAGCGTAGCAGGGGGCGGAGGTGGCTACACCTTC | CASSVAGGGGGYTF
- | TRBJ2-1 | - | TRBV27 | TGTGCCAGCAGTGCGAGCTCGGGACTCACTGGGTTCTTC | CASSASSGLTGFF
- | TRBJ1-1 | - | TRBV5-1 | TGCGCCAGCAGCTTTTCAGGTTCAGCGGACACTGAAGCTTTCTTT | CASSFSGSADTEAFF
- | TRBJ1-2 | - | TRBV29-1 | TGCAGCGTTGACCGGGAGTTCTATGGCTACACCTTC | CSVDREFYGYTF
TRBD1 | TRBJ1-3 | - | TRBV4-2 | TGTGCCAGCAGCCCTTCACAGGGGGCTGGAAACACCATATATTTT | CASSPSQGAGNTIYF
- | TRBJ2-7 | - | TRBV21-1 | TGTGCCAGCAGCACCCCAGAAGACAGGGCCCCATCGGGGGAGCAGTACTTC | CASSTPEDRAPSGEQYF
- | TRBJ2-5 | - | TRBV18 | TGTGCCAGCTCACCATCACCTTTCCAGGGACAAGAGACCCAGTACTTC | CASSPSPFQGQETQYF
- | TRBJ1-4 | - | TRBV5-1 | TGCGCCAGCAGTAAAGGACAGATAGGGGAAAAACTGTTTTTT | CASSKGQIGEKLFF
TRBD1 | TRBJ2-7 | - | TRBV27 | TGTGCCAGCAGTTCCCGACAGGGGGTGGTGTACGAGCAGTACTTC | CASSSRQGVVYEQYF
- | TRBJ1-1 | - | TRBV18 | TGTGCCAGCTCACCCACCCCGGGGTTAGAAGCTTTCTTT | CASSPTPGLEAFF
- | TRBJ2-2 | - | TRBV11-2 | TGTGCCAGCAGCTCACCCTTAGCTACCGGGGAGCTGTTTTTT | CASSSPLATGELFF
TRBD1 | TRBJ1-4 | - | TRBV7-2 | TGTGCCAGCAGCCCGACAGGGCCAACTAATGAAAAACTGTTTTTT | CASSPTGPTNEKLFF
TRBD1 | TRBJ2-7 | once | TRBV18 | TGTGCCAGCTCACCACCGACAGGGTTCTCCTACGAGCAGTACTTC | CASSPPTGFSYEQYF
- | TRBJ1-4 | once | TRBV14 | TGTGCCAGCAGCCAAGCAAGGGGTTTGAATGAAAAACTGTTTTTT | CASSQARGLNEKLFF